This T cell receptor (beta chain) was sequenced in a study of T cells in Graves' hyperthyroidism and ophthalmopathy. Points from the study as a whole: Within blood appeared most thyroid clonotypes that had expanded above 0.001. Model predictions of ophthalmopathy came a median about six months before onset.

Researchers amplified the TCR beta CDR3 regions from RNA transcripts. Researchers ran a first-round RT-PCR on the TCR CDR3 using the HTBI primer set. TCRdb fed the multiplex PCR reads into MiXCR, producing one record per CDR3 protein. The repertoire holds 600,000 to 700,000 distinct CDR3 sequences, with 40% to 55% as singletons. The CDR3 has 14 residues. The ends lost 4 bases at V and 14 bases at J; junction bases unmatched: 8. Germline V gene lookup returns CDR1 SEHNR and CDR2 FQNEAQ (reference sequence). This clonotype was detected ten times or more. Its antigen is not known. V usage is TRBV7-9 and J usage is TRBJ1-6; 10 nucleotides align to TRBD1. The sequenced sample consisted of peripheral blood or thyroid tissue (not recorded which). This receptor was obtained from an adult man with Graves' disease, either hyperthyroidism or ophthalmopathy (not recorded which). CDR3 bases: TGTGCCAGCAGCTCCGGGACAGGGGAAGGAACCCTCCACTTT. Translated, it gives CASSSGTGEGTLHF.